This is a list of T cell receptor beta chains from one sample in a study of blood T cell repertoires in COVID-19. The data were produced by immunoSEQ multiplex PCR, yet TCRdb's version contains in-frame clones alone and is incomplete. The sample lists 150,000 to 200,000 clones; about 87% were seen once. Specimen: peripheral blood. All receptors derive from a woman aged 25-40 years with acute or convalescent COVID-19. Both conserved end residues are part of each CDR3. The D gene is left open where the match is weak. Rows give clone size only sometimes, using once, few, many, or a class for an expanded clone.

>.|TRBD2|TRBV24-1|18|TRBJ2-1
CATSDRTSGHSSYNEQFF
TGTGCCACCAGTGACCGTACTAGCGGTCACAGCTCCTACAATGAGCAGTTCTTC
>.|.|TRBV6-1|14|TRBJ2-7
CASSEGSSLYEQYF
TGTGCCAGCAGTGAAGGGAGCAGCCTCTACGAGCAGTACTTC
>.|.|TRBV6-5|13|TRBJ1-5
CASSYDRNQPQHF
TGTGCCAGCAGTTACGACAGAAATCAGCCCCAGCATTTT
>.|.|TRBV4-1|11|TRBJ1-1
CASSHGPRAFF
TGCGCCAGCAGCCACGGTCCCCGGGCTTTCTTT
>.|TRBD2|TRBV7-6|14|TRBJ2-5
CASSSGTRGETQYF
TGTGCCAGCAGCTCCGGGACTAGAGGAGAGACCCAGTACTTC
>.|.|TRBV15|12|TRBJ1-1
CATSRDRTEAFF
TGTGCCACCAGCAGAGATCGGACTGAAGCTTTCTTT
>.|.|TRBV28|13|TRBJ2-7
CASSPGSTYEQYF
TGTGCCAGCAGCCCGGGATCCACCTACGAGCAGTACTTC
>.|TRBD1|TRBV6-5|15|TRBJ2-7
CASSYQGQGIYEQYF
TGTGCCAGCAGTTACCAGGGACAGGGAATCTACGAGCAGTACTTC
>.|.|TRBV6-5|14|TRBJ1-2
CASSPAGLNYGYTF
TGTGCCAGCAGCCCAGCAGGCCTGAATTATGGCTACACCTTC
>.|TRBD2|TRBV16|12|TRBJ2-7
CASSQRLAEQYF
TGTGCCAGCAGCCAAAGACTAGCGGAGCAGTACTTC
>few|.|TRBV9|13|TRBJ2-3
CASSVLFGDTQYF
TGTGCCAGCAGCGTACTATTCGGGGATACGCAGTATTTT
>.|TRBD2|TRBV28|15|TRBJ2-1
CASSLGGRAYNEQFF
TGTGCCAGCAGTTTAGGGGGGAGGGCCTATAATGAGCAGTTCTTC
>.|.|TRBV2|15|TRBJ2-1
CASSEAAANYNEQFF
TGTGCCAGCAGTGAAGCAGCGGCCAACTACAATGAGCAGTTCTTC
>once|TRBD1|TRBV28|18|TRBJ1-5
CASSFPQRQGLGNQPQHF
TGTGCCAGCAGTTTCCCCCAACGACAGGGCCTTGGAAATCAGCCCCAGCATTTT
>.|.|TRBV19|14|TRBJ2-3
CASSPWGESDTQYF
TGTGCCAGTAGTCCCTGGGGGGAGTCAGATACGCAGTATTTT
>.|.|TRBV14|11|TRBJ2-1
CASSQGAEQFF
TGTGCCAGCAGCCAAGGAGCTGAGCAGTTCTTC
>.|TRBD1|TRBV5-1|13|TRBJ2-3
CASGQGTADTQYF
TGCGCCAGCGGACAGGGGACCGCAGATACGCAGTATTTT
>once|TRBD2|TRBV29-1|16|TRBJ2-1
CSESSGLAGTYNEQFF
TGCAGCGAGTCCTCGGGACTAGCGGGGACCTACAATGAGCAGTTCTTC
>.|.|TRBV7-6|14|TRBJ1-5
CASSLSEGGRPQHF
TGTGCCAGCAGCTTAAGCGAAGGGGGAAGGCCCCAGCATTTT
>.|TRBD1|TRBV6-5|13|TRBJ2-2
CASSLTGTGELFF
TGTGCCAGCAGTCTGACAGGGACCGGGGAGCTGTTTTTT
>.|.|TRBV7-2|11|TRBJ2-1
CASSYKNEQFF
TGTGCCAGCAGCTACAAAAATGAGCAGTTCTTC
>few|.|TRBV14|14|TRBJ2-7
CASSPSLRSYEQYF
TGTGCCAGCAGTCCCTCCTTGAGATCCTACGAGCAGTACTTC
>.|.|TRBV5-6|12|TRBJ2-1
CASSFGDSPEFF
TGTGCCAGCAGCTTTGGGGACTCACCAGAGTTCTTC
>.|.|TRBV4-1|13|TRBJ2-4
CASSQDTRVFQYF
TGCGCCAGCAGCCAAGATACGAGGGTCTTTCAGTACTTC
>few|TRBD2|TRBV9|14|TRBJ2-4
CASSVLEGGDIQYF
TGTGCCAGCAGCGTGTTAGAGGGAGGGGACATTCAGTACTTC
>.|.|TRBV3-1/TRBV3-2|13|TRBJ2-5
CASKWAGQETQYF
TGTGCCAGCAAGTGGGCGGGCCAAGAGACCCAGTACTTC
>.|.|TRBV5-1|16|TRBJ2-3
CASSLVATEVRDTQYF
TGCGCCAGCAGCTTGGTTGCGACAGAGGTGAGAGATACGCAGTATTTT
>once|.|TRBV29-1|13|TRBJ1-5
CSVGGGRDQPQHF
TGCAGCGTCGGGGGGGGGCGCGATCAGCCCCAGCATTTT
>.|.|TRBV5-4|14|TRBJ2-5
CATQDRVGGETQYF
TGTGCCACTCAAGACAGGGTGGGGGGAGAGACCCAGTACTTC
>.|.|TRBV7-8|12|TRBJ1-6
CASSLDFSPLHF
TGTGCCAGCAGCCTCGACTTTTCACCCCTCCACTTT
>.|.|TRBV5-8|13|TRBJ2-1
CATYPGHNNEQFF
TGTGCCACCTATCCGGGACACAACAATGAGCAGTTCTTC
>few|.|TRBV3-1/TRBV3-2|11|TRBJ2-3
CASGWRDTQYF
TGTGCCAGCGGGTGGAGAGATACGCAGTATTTT
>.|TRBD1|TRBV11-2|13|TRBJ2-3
CASSLELGGAQYF
TGTGCCAGCAGCTTAGAACTAGGGGGCGCGCAGTATTTT
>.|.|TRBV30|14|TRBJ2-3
CAWSVGGSSDTQYF
TGTGCCTGGAGTGTGGGGGGAAGCTCAGATACGCAGTATTTT
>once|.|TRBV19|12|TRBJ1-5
CASRGFNQPQHF
TGTGCCAGTCGGGGATTTAATCAGCCCCAGCATTTT
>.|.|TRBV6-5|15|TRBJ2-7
CASSTRARLSYEQYF
TGTGCCAGCAGCACTAGGGCCAGGTTGTCCTACGAGCAGTACTTC
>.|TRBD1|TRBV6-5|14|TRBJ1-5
CASSTGVWDQPQHF
TGTGCCAGCAGTACAGGGGTTTGGGATCAGCCCCAGCATTTT
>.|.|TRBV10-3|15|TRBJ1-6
CAISESTGNNSPLHF
TGTGCCATCAGTGAGTCAACAGGCAATAATTCACCCCTCCACTTT
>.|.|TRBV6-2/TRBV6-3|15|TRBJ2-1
CASSYRGSRYNEQFF
TGTGCCAGCAGTTACCGTGGGAGTAGGTACAATGAGCAGTTCTTC
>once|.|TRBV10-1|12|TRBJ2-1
CASSDRLNEQFF
TGCGCCAGCAGTGACAGGTTGAATGAGCAGTTCTTC
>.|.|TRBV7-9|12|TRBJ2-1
CASGKGFNEQFF
TGTGCCAGCGGTAAGGGGTTCAATGAGCAGTTCTTC
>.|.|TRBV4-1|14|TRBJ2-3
CASSQVLALDTQYF
TGCGCCAGCAGCCAAGTCCTAGCATTAGATACGCAGTATTTT
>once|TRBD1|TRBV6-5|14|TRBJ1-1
CASSLGTGSAEAFF
TGTGCCAGCAGTCTAGGGACAGGGAGCGCTGAAGCTTTCTTT
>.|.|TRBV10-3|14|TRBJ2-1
CAISRADSYNEQFF
TGTGCCATCAGCCGAGCGGACTCCTACAATGAGCAGTTCTTC
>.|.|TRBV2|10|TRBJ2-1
CASFSNEQFF
TGTGCCAGCTTCTCCAATGAGCAGTTCTTC
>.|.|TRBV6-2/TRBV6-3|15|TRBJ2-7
CASSLGFGTNYEQYF
TGTGCCAGCAGCCTAGGGTTCGGGACAAACTACGAGCAGTACTTC
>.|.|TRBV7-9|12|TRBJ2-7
CASREDSYEQYF
TGTGCCAGCAGGGAGGACTCCTACGAGCAGTACTTC
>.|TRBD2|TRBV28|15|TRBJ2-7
CASSLPGLATYEQYF
TGTGCCAGCAGTCTACCGGGACTAGCAACCTACGAGCAGTACTTC
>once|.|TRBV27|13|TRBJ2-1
CASSSWGPDEQFF
TGTGCCAGCAGTTCCTGGGGCCCCGATGAGCAGTTCTTC
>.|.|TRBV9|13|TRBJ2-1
CASSIRLAGEQFF
TGTGCCAGCAGCATCAGACTGGCGGGTGAGCAGTTCTTC
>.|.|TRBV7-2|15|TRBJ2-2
CASSLNWWQTGELFF
TGTGCCAGCAGCTTAAATTGGTGGCAAACCGGGGAGCTGTTTTTT
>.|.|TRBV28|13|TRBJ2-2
CASNRVDTGELFF
TGTGCCAGTAACAGGGTGGACACCGGGGAGCTGTTTTTT
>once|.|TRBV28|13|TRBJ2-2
CASSLWSGGELFF
TGTGCCAGCAGTTTATGGTCGGGCGGGGAGCTGTTTTTT
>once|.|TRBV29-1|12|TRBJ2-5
CSASPGVETQYF
TGCAGCGCTTCACCCGGGGTGGAGACCCAGTACTTC
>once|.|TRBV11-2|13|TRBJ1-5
CASSLGASQPQHF
TGTGCCAGCAGCTTAGGGGCCAGTCAGCCCCAGCATTTT
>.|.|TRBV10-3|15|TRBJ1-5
CAISESTGTDQPQHF
TGTGCCATCAGTGAGTCCACAGGGACCGATCAGCCCCAGCATTTT
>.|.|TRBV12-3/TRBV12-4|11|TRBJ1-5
CASSKIGPQHF
TGTGCCAGCAGTAAGATCGGGCCCCAGCATTTT